This T cell receptor beta chain was recorded in a study of identical twins. A universal primer site arose from template switching, and cDNA bore unique molecular identifiers. Using its own MiXCR run on the 5' RACE reads, TCRdb lists one record per CDR3 protein. The sample has over 550,000 distinct CDR3 sequences, around 7.5% seen once. Points from the study as a whole: Memory repertoires showed no such pattern, whereas abundant cord blood beta clonotypes carried fewer insertions. Twins' surplus sharing was weaker for beta out-of-frame sequences.

There are many counts of this clonotype. Its antigen is currently unknown. Trimming removed 4 bases from V and 8 bases from J, with 16 bases in between. CDR3 length: 14 amino acids. Germline V lookup: CDR1 SGHRS, CDR2 YFSETQ. Each donor was a healthy Caucasian. This sample also appeared in a second study, on yellow fever vaccine responses in identical twins.

Sequencing used PBMCs. This receptor was taken from a young woman in good health. The V call is TRBV5-1, the J call TRBJ2-4, with TRBD2 as a possible D gene (7 bases). The CDR3 DNA is TGCGCCAGCAGCGGTGGGGGGGCAACGGACATTCAGTACTTC. It codes for CASSGGGATDIQYF.